A selection of T cell receptor beta chains follows, all from one sample in a study of OX40 agonist ivuxolimab in advanced cancers. Profiling relied on immunoSEQ multiplex PCR, and the TCRdb table lists in-frame clones only, not all of them. The table shows about 80,000 clones, with roughly 87% occurring only once. The sample here was CD4+ or CD8+ T cells sorted from blood, taken in a trial of the OX40 agonist ivuxolimab. These receptors were obtained from an adult with an advanced solid tumor such as melanoma, head and neck, liver or kidney cancer. CDR3s include the opening cysteine and the closing phenylalanine or tryptophan. A D gene is named only where the DNA matches it firmly. Size values are once, few and many counts, or a class for expanded clones, and some rows have none.

j_call: TRBJ2-3
d_call: .
v_call: TRBV11-2
clone_size: once
cdr3_aa: CASSRMGKTDTQYF
cdr3_nt: TGTGCCAGCAGCCGGATGGGGAAGACAGATACGCAGTATTTT

j_call: TRBJ2-3
d_call: .
v_call: TRBV7-2
clone_size: .
cdr3_aa: CASSLVATGSVDTQYF
cdr3_nt: TGTGCCAGCAGCCTAGTGGCAACAGGGAGTGTGGATACGCAGTATTTT

j_call: TRBJ2-1
d_call: .
v_call: TRBV6-1
clone_size: .
cdr3_aa: CASSEEAGSYNEQFF
cdr3_nt: TGTGCCAGCTCAGAGGAGGCAGGGTCCTACAATGAGCAGTTCTTC

j_call: TRBJ1-1
d_call: TRBD1
v_call: TRBV27
clone_size: .
cdr3_aa: CASRKDRVVNTEAFF
cdr3_nt: TGTGCCAGCAGAAAAGACAGGGTCGTGAACACTGAAGCTTTCTTT

j_call: TRBJ2-5
d_call: .
v_call: TRBV7-2
clone_size: .
cdr3_aa: CASSPSRGQETQYF
cdr3_nt: TGTGCCAGCAGCCCCAGTCGAGGACAAGAGACCCAGTACTTC

j_call: TRBJ2-1
d_call: .
v_call: TRBV5-7
clone_size: .
cdr3_aa: CASSEEQSNEQFF
cdr3_nt: TGTGCCAGCAGCGAGGAGCAGAGCAATGAGCAGTTCTTC

j_call: TRBJ1-3
d_call: TRBD1
v_call: TRBV6-6
clone_size: once
cdr3_aa: CASSYLQGSGNTIYF
cdr3_nt: TGTGCCAGCAGTTATTTACAGGGGAGCGGAAACACCATATATTTT

j_call: TRBJ1-1
d_call: .
v_call: TRBV7-9
clone_size: .
cdr3_aa: CASSLWRSNTEAFF
cdr3_nt: TGTGCCAGCAGCTTATGGAGGAGCAACACTGAAGCTTTCTTT

j_call: TRBJ1-1
d_call: .
v_call: TRBV9
clone_size: .
cdr3_aa: CASSGNSPKGGRIDTEAFF
cdr3_nt: TGTGCCAGCAGCGGAAACAGCCCGAAGGGGGGTCGAATTGACACTGAAGCTTTCTTT

j_call: TRBJ1-2
d_call: .
v_call: TRBV7-2
clone_size: .
cdr3_aa: CASSRDSYGGYTF
cdr3_nt: TGTGCCAGCAGCCGCGACAGTTATGGTGGCTACACCTTC